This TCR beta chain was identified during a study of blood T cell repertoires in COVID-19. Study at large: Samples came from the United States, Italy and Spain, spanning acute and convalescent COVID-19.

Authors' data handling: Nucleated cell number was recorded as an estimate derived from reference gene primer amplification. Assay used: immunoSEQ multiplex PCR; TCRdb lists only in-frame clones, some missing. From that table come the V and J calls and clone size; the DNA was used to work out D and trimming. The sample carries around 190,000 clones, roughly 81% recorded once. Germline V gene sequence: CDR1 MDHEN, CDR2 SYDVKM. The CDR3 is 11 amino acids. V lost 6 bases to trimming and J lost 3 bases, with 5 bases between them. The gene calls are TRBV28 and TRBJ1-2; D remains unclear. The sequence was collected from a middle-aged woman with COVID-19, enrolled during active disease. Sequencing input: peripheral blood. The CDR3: CASSRDYGYTF. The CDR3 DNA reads TGTGCCAGCAGCCGCGACTATGGCTACACCTTC.